The 14 T cell receptor beta chains presented below share a single source sample, sequenced in a study of OX40 agonist ivuxolimab in advanced cancers. The table came from immunoSEQ multiplex PCR; TCRdb's copy has only in-frame clones and leaves some out. The top ten hold approximately 4.8% of the sample, which has about 57,000 clones, approximately 80% seen once. The sequencing here drew on CD4+ or CD8+ T cells sorted from blood, taken in a trial of the OX40 agonist ivuxolimab. The receptors stem from an adult with an advanced solid tumor such as melanoma, head and neck, liver or kidney cancer.

The rearrangement uses TRBV2 and TRBJ1-6; D unresolved. The CDR3 consists of 14 residues. Germline CDR1 SNHLY, CDR2 FYNNEI. Trimming left V 3 bases short and J 9 bases short, with 12 bases between. CDR3 coding DNA: TGTGCCAGCAGTGATCAAGGACCCGGTTCACCCCTCCACTTT. Translated, it gives CASSDQGPGSPLHF.

The V and J genes are TRBV25-1 and TRBJ2-3; 8 nucleotides agree with TRBD1. Germline V gene sequence: CDR1 MGHDK, CDR2 SYGVNS. With 1 base clipped from V and 5 bases from J, the junction kept 5 bases outside the gene matches. The CDR3 length is 15 residues. The CDR3 reads CASSEFSRGRDTQYF. CDR3 nucleotide sequence: TGTGCCAGCAGTGAATTCTCCAGGGGGCGAGATACGCAGTATTTT.

The chain links TRBV5-4 to TRBJ2-1; no definite D call. V was trimmed by 2 bases and J by 12 bases, leaving 15 bases between them. Germline CDR1 and CDR2: SGHNT and YYREEE (reference sequence). This CDR3 is 13 amino acids long. CDR3 amino acids: CASSFPLSQGQFF. The CDR3 coding sequence is TGTGCCAGCAGCTTTCCCTTATCACAAGGGCAGTTCTTC.

The chain combines TRBV4-1 with TRBJ2-3; D might be TRBD2 (6 bases). Trimming took off 1 base at V and 0 bases at J, with 11 bases between the two ends. This CDR3 has 16 amino acids. Germline CDR1 and CDR2: MGHRA and YSYEKL. CDR3 residues: CASSQGQGTSTDTQYF. In nucleotides, the CDR3 is TGCGCCAGCAGCCAAGGCCAAGGGACTAGCACAGATACGCAGTATTTT.

V is TRBV2 and J is TRBJ2-5; a weak D match, TRBD1 (5 bases). Germline V lookup: CDR1 SNHLY, CDR2 FYNNEI. The germline V and J ends were trimmed by 4 bases and 5 bases, with 11 bases remaining between them. The CDR3 is made up of 13 amino acids. CDR3 sequence reads: CASSGTSGETQYF. The DNA of the CDR3 is TGTGCCAGCAGTGGAACCTCAGGGGAGACCCAGTACTTC. The full variable domain, completed using reference TRBV2 and TRBJ2-5, is EPEVTQTPSHQVTQMGQEVILRCVPISNHLYFYWYRQILGQKVEFLVSFYNNEISEKSEIFDDQFSVERPDGSNFTLKIRSTKLEDSAMYFCASSGTSGETQYFGPGTRLLVL.

The chain employs TRBV6-6 and TRBJ1-3; D call uncertain. Trimming removed 6 bases at V and 3 bases at J, with 15 bases between. Germline lookup yields CDR1 MNHNY and CDR2 SVGAGI (reference sequence). CDR3 length: 15 residues. CDR3 region: CASSLLGSGGNTIYF. CDR3 in DNA: TGTGCCAGCAGCCTCCTCGGGAGCGGTGGAAACACCATATATTTT.

The V gene is TRBV11-2, the J gene TRBJ2-2; 9 bases agree with TRBD1. Germline-derived CDR1 and CDR2 are SGHAT and FQNNGV. The length of the CDR3 is 17 residues. The trim removed 3 bases at V and 4 bases at J, leaving 9 bases unmatched. This CDR3 is CASSFTGGAVSTGELFF. CDR3 in DNA: TGTGCCAGCAGCTTCACAGGGGGCGCCGTGAGCACCGGGGAGCTGTTTTTT.

This chain links TRBV2 with TRBJ1-2; weak D call: TRBD1 (5 bases). The V and J ends lost 2 bases and 8 bases respectively, with 9 bases between them. Germline V CDR1 and CDR2: SNHLY, FYNNEI. The CDR3 loop spans 12 amino acids. This CDR3 reads CASSERGWGYTF. In DNA, the CDR3 is TGTGCCAGCAGTGAAAGGGGTTGGGGCTACACCTTC.

The chain couples TRBV5-1 to TRBJ1-2; D might be TRBD1 (6 bases). V gave up 4 bases and J gave up 2 bases, with 12 bases separating them. Per the germline V gene, CDR1 is SGHRS and CDR2 is YFSETQ. The CDR3 spans 14 residues. In DNA form, the CDR3 reads TGCGCCAGCAGCCGAGGGGGGAGAAACTATGGCTACACCTTC. Its protein is CASSRGGRNYGYTF.

The rearrangement uses TRBV6-6 and TRBJ2-7; 7 bases fit TRBD1. This CDR3 is 15 amino acids long. V was clipped by 5 bases and J by 1 base; unmatched bases: 8. CDR1 and CDR2 from the germline V gene are MNHNY and SVGAGI (reference sequence). The DNA of the CDR3 is TGTGCCAGCAGTCTCCGGGACAGCTATTCCTACGAGCAGTACTTC. This gives the protein CASSLRDSYSYEQYF.

The V call is TRBV28, the J call TRBJ2-7; D might be TRBD2 (7 bases). This CDR3 has 14 residues. V lost 6 bases and J 7 bases, leaving 19 bases between the germline ends. Germline assignment: CDR1 MDHEN and CDR2 SYDVKM. The CDR3 spells CASSPGGAQLEQYF. The CDR3 DNA is TGTGCCAGCAGCCCGGGGGGCGCCCAATTAGAGCAGTACTTC.

The chain employs TRBV28 and TRBJ2-1; 9 nucleotides align to TRBD1. Germline lookup yields CDR1 MDHEN and CDR2 SYDVKM. This CDR3 has 16 amino acids. The trim removed 6 bases at V and 1 base at J, leaving 7 bases unmatched. CDR3 sequence reads: CASRTTGGGSYNEQFF. The CDR3 DNA sequence: TGTGCCAGCAGAACGACAGGGGGTGGTTCCTACAATGAGCAGTTCTTC.

V is TRBV10-3 and J is TRBJ1-3; 7 nucleotides match TRBD1. Germline V lookup: CDR1 ENHRY, CDR2 SYGVKD. CDR3 size: 15 residues. Losses at the gene ends were 6 bases for V and 2 bases for J; bases not matched to a gene: 7. CDR3 region: CAIRSQGVAGNTIYF. CDR3 nucleotides: TGTGCCATCAGAAGCCAGGGGGTGGCTGGAAACACCATATATTTT.

V is TRBV19 and J is TRBJ1-6, with 7 bases aligning to TRBD1. This CDR3 has 14 amino acids. V was clipped by 5 bases and J by 9 bases; unmatched bases: 7. Germline CDR1 and CDR2: LNHDA and SQIVND (reference sequence). The CDR3 sequence: CASSGTGVASPLHF. For the CDR3, the DNA is TGTGCCAGTAGTGGAACAGGGGTGGCTTCACCCCTCCACTTT.